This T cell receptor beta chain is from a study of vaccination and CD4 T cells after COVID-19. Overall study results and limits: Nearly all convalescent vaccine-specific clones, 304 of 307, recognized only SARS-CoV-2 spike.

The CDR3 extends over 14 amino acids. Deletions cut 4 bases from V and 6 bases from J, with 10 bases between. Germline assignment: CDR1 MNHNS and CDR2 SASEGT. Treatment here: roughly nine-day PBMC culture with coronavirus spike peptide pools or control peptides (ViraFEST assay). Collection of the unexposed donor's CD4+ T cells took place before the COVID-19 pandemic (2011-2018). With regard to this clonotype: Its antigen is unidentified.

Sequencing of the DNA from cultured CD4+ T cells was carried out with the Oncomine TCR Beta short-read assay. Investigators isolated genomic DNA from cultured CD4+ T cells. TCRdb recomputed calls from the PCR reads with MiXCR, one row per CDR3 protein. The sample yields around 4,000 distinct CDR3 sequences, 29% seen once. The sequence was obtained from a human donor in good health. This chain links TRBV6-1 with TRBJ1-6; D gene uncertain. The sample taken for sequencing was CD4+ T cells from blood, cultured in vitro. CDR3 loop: CASSAGRSNSPLHF. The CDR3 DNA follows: TGTGCCAGCAGTGCGGGCCGTTCTAATTCACCCCTCCACTTT.